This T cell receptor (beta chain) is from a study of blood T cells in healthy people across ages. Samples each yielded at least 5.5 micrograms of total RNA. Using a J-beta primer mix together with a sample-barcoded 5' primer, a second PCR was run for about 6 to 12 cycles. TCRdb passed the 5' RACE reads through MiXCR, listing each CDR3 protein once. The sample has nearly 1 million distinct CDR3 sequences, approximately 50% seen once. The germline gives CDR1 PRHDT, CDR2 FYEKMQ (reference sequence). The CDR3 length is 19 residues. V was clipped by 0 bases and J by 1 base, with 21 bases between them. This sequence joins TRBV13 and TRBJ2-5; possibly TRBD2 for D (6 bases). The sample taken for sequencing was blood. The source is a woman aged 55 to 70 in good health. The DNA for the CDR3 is TGTGCCAGCAGCTTAGGCCGCTCTGGAGGGGCCGCGAGCCAAGAGACCCAGTACTTC. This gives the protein CASSLGRSGGAASQETQYF.